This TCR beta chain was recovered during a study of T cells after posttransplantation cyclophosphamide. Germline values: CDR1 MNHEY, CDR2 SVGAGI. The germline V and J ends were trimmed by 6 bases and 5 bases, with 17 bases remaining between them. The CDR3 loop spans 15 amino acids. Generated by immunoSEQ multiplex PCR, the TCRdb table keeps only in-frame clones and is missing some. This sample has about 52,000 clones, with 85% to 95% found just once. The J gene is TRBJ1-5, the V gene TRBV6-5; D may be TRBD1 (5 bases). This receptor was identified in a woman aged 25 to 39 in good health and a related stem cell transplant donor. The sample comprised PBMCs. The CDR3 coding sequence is TGTGCCAGCAGAAAGGGTCAGGGAAGGGATCAGCCCCAGCATTTT. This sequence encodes CASRKGQGRDQPQHF.